This T cell receptor beta chain comes out of a study of blood T cell repertoires in COVID-19. About the study: Acute and convalescent COVID-19 samples came from the United States, Italy and Spain. The analysed material was cDNA or gDNA that came from T cells, B-cell-depleted T cells, or PBMCs.

Study processing details: Estimates of nucleated cell counts were drawn from the amplification of reference gene primers. Assay: immunoSEQ multiplex PCR; the TCRdb copy retains only in-frame clones and omits some. The DNA gave D and trimming, while V, J and clone size come from that table. This table holds about 150,000 clones, roughly 79% found once. The J segment lost 4 bases and the V segment lost 0 bases, leaving 3 bases of the junction unmatched. Germline V gene sequence: CDR1 SGDLS, CDR2 YYNGEE. This CDR3 spans 16 amino acids. The TCR comes from a human donor with acute or convalescent COVID-19. The donor label of this sample is uncertain. Sequencing used peripheral blood. The chain links TRBV9 to TRBJ2-2, with 10 positions matching TRBD2. The CDR3, as DNA: TGTGCCAGCAGCGTAGCAGCGGGGGGGCCCACCGGGGAGCTGTTTTTT. Translating it yields CASSVAAGGPTGELFF.